The 22 T cell receptor beta chains below all came from one sample that was sequenced in a study of blood T cell repertoires in COVID-19. Assay used: immunoSEQ multiplex PCR; TCRdb lists only in-frame clones, some missing. Of over 45,000 clones in the sample, roughly nine tenths are singletons; the top ten hold roughly 8.6%. The sample comprised peripheral blood. The receptors were gathered from a human donor in a cohort sampled during active COVID-19.

This chain joins TRBV5-4 and TRBJ2-1; TRBD1 aligns across 9 bases. J was trimmed by 1 base and V by 7 bases; bases with no gene match: 9. The CDR3 has 16 amino acids. Germline CDR1 SGHNT, CDR2 YYREEE (reference sequence). Written as DNA, the CDR3 is TGTGCCAGCCAGCCGGGGGGACAGGGTTCCTACAATGAGCAGTTCTTC. It yields the protein CASQPGGQGSYNEQFF.

The chain links TRBV10-3 to TRBJ2-3, with 7 bases lining up with TRBD2. There are 16 residues in the CDR3. The germline CDR1 and CDR2 sequences are ENHRY and SYGVKD. V lost 4 bases to trimming and J lost 3 bases; unmatched junction nucleotides: 10. The CDR3 protein is CAISAASGRGTDTQYF. DNA for the CDR3: TGTGCCATCAGTGCGGCTAGCGGCAGAGGGACAGATACGCAGTATTTT.

Regarding this clone: At one end, the junction sequence differs from germline, possibly due to a read error. The chain links TRBV27 to TRBJ1-6; 10 bases align to TRBD1. The germline gives CDR1 MNHEY, CDR2 SMNVEV (reference sequence). The CDR3 consists of 17 residues. Here the CDR3 reads CASSPRDRGSYNSPLYF. The CDR3 coding sequence is TGTGCCAGCAGTCCCCGGGACAGGGGTTCCTATAATTCACCCCTCTACTTT.

V and J are TRBV11-3 and TRBJ2-7, with 8 nucleotides matching TRBD2. CDR3 size: 13 residues. Germline assignment: CDR1 SGHNT and CDR2 YENEEA. J lost 2 bases, V lost 4 bases, and 1 base had no gene match. As DNA, the CDR3 is TGTGCCAGCAGCTCGGGACTAGCCTACGAGCAGTACTTC. Its translation: CASSSGLAYEQYF.

This sequence joins TRBV4-1 and TRBJ1-1; tentative D call: TRBD1 (6 bases). The CDR3 runs 15 residues. CDR1 and CDR2 (germline): MGHRA, YSYEKL. Trimming left V 0 bases short and J 4 bases short, with 12 bases between. CDR3 sequence (DNA): TGCGCCAGCAGCCAAGATGGCAGGGGTATCACTGAAGCTTTCTTT. This translates into CASSQDGRGITEAFF.

The chain couples TRBV9 to TRBJ2-3; D is uncertain. Trimming took off 0 bases at V and 0 bases at J, with 11 bases between the two ends. In germline, CDR1 is SGDLS, CDR2 YYNGEE. The CDR3 extends over 16 amino acids. CDR3 residues: CASSVGVAASTDTQYF. In DNA form, the CDR3 reads TGTGCCAGCAGCGTAGGTGTGGCTGCTAGCACAGATACGCAGTATTTT.

The J gene is TRBJ2-7, the V gene TRBV5-1; D may be TRBD2 (5 bases). The CDR3 is 13 residues long. CDR1 is SGHRS and CDR2 is YFSETQ in the germline V gene. The V end lost 4 bases, the J end lost 1 base, and 9 bases lay between the germline ends. The CDR3 nucleotides are TGCGCCAGCAGCCGAGGGATTTCCTACGAGCAGTACTTC. It translates to CASSRGISYEQYF. Variable domain in full (rest from reference TRBV5-1 and TRBJ2-7): KAGVTQTPRYLIKTRGQQVTLSCSPISGHRSVSWYQQTPGQGLQFLFEYFSETQRNKGNFPGRFSGRQFSNSRSEMNVSTLELGDSALYLCASSRGISYEQYFGPGTRLTVT.

This clone was recorded only once. The chain couples TRBV7-3 to TRBJ1-2, with a weak D call TRBD1 (6 bases). Trimming pared 5 bases from V and 4 bases from J, leaving 17 bases between. The CDR3 has 15 residues. Germline assignment: CDR1 SGHTA and CDR2 FQGTGA. CDR3 residues: CASSPAGGGLYGYTF. CDR3 sequence (DNA): TGTGCCAGCAGCCCCGCCGGGGGGGGGCTCTATGGCTACACCTTC.

The chain recombines TRBV7-2 with TRBJ2-3, with D possibly matching TRBD2 (6 bases). Per the germline V gene, CDR1 is SGHTA and CDR2 is FQGNSA. The germline V and J ends were trimmed by 4 bases and 7 bases, with 9 bases remaining between them. This CDR3 comprises 12 residues. The CDR3 here is CASSSLAYTQYF. DNA of the CDR3: TGTGCCAGCAGCTCCCTAGCGTATACGCAGTATTTT. The full variable domain, rest sourced from reference TRBV7-2 and TRBJ2-3, is GAGVSQSPSNKVTEKGKDVELRCDPISGHTALYWYRQSLGQGLEFLIYFQGNSAPDKSGLPSDRFSAERTGGSVSTLTIQRTQQEDSAVYLCASSSLAYTQYFGPGTRLTVL.

The chain uses TRBV3-1 (or the pseudogene TRBV3-2) and TRBJ2-1; 8 bases agree with TRBD2. Germline V gene lookup returns CDR1 LGHDT and CDR2 YNNKEL (reference sequence). Trimming cost V 0 bases and J 10 bases; bases outside gene matches: 8. CDR3 length: 15 residues. This CDR3 is CASSQDNAGGGEQFF. The CDR3 bases are TGTGCCAGCAGCCAAGATAACGCGGGAGGCGGAGAGCAGTTCTTC.

The chain couples TRBV7-8 to TRBJ2-1; the match to TRBD2 covers 8 bases. Germline lookup yields CDR1 SGHVS and CDR2 FQNEAQ. The CDR3 has 15 amino acids. The trim removed 3 bases at V and 3 bases at J, leaving 4 bases unmatched. CDR3 DNA sequence: TGTGCCAGCAGCTTTCGCCTAGCGGGCTACAATGAGCAGTTCTTC. Translated, it gives CASSFRLAGYNEQFF.

The chain carries TRBV3-1 (or the pseudogene TRBV3-2) and TRBJ1-6; the D is unclear. Trimming stripped 0 bases from V and 4 bases from J, with 13 bases between. The CDR3 covers 17 residues. The germline V gene has CDR1 LGHDT and CDR2 YNNKEL (reference sequence). CDR3 in amino acids: CASSQEARVLYNSPLHF. The CDR3 DNA reads TGTGCCAGCAGCCAAGAAGCGCGCGTGCTTTATAATTCACCCCTCCACTTT.

CDR3 nucleotides: TGTGCCAGCAGTTACCGGGACAGGGGGAGCACAGATACGCAGTATTTT. Translation: CASSYRDRGSTDTQYF. V and J are TRBV27 and TRBJ2-3, with 11 bases aligning to TRBD1. This CDR3 contains 16 residues. Germline CDR1 MNHEY, CDR2 SMNVEV (reference sequence). V gave up 4 bases and J gave up 0 bases; unmatched junction bases: 3.

This clone was seen a single time. V gene TRBV20-1 combines with J gene TRBJ1-5; maybe TRBD1 (5 bases). The CDR3 length is 16 residues. Germline CDR1 is DFQATT and CDR2 is SNEGSKA (reference sequence). Trimming pared 3 bases from V and 3 bases from J, leaving 18 bases between. The CDR3 DNA reads as TGCAGTGCTAGTGACCAGGGCCGACACGTCAATCAGCCCCAGCATTTT. Translated, it gives CSASDQGRHVNQPQHF.

V usage is TRBV11-2 and J usage is TRBJ2-1; D gene uncertain. The germline V and J ends were trimmed by 4 bases and 4 bases, with 5 bases remaining between them. Germline CDR1 reads SGHAT; CDR2 reads FQNNGV. This CDR3 has 12 amino acids. The CDR3 sequence: CASSSQYNEQFF. The CDR3 DNA reads as TGTGCCAGCAGCTCCCAATACAATGAGCAGTTCTTC.

The chain has TRBV5-1 and TRBJ2-7; 9 bases line up with TRBD1. Trimming removed 3 bases from V and 1 base from J; junction bases left unmatched: 5. The germline V gene has CDR1 SGHRS and CDR2 YFSETQ. The CDR3 is made up of 15 amino acids. As DNA, the CDR3 is TGCGCCAGCAGCTCCACCGGGACAGGGTCCTACGAGCAGTACTTC. Translation gives CASSSTGTGSYEQYF.

The J gene is TRBJ2-7, the V gene TRBV5-1, with D perhaps TRBD1 (5 bases). This CDR3 spans 14 amino acids. Trimming left V 0 bases short and J 2 bases short, with 9 bases between. Germline loops: CDR1 SGHRS, CDR2 YFSETQ. CDR3 loop: CASSLALTAYEQYF. CDR3 in DNA: TGCGCCAGCAGCTTGGCCTTGACAGCCTACGAGCAGTACTTC.

This chain joins TRBV27 and TRBJ2-3; perhaps TRBD2 as D (6 bases). The germline gives CDR1 MNHEY, CDR2 SMNVEV (reference sequence). CDR3 length: 16 amino acids. The V end lost 5 bases, the J end lost 6 bases, and 21 bases lay between the germline ends. The CDR3 is CASSKLSGFVVDTQYF. In DNA form, the CDR3 reads TGTGCCAGCAGTAAGTTAAGCGGGTTTGTTGTCGATACGCAGTATTTT.

This chain connects TRBV14 to TRBJ2-1; no clear D. The CDR3 extends over 12 amino acids. Germline V CDR1 and CDR2: SGHDN, FVKESK. Trimming removed 0 bases at V and 15 bases at J, with 12 bases between. CDR3 protein: CASSQEVSRVFF. CDR3 nucleotide sequence: TGTGCCAGCAGCCAAGAGGTATCGCGTGTGTTCTTC. Based on the CDR3 plus reference TRBV14 and TRBJ2-1, the full variable domain is EAGVTQFPSHSVIEKGQTVTLRCDPISGHDNLYWYRRVMGKEIKFLLHFVKESKQDESGMPNNRFLAERTGGTYSTLKVQPAELEDSGVYFCASSQEVSRVFFGPGTRLTVL.

The V gene is TRBV9, the J gene TRBJ2-1; 8 bases line up with TRBD2. Germline CDR1 SGDLS, CDR2 YYNGEE. V was clipped by 0 bases and J by 8 bases; unmatched bases: 19. The CDR3 contains 19 residues. The CDR3 sequence: CASSVVGLREAGELDEQFF. CDR3 nucleotide sequence: TGTGCCAGCAGCGTAGTCGGCCTGAGGGAAGCGGGAGAATTGGATGAGCAGTTCTTC.

Here the CDR3 DNA reads TGTGCCAGCAGTGAATTGGGACAGATAAAGAACACTGAAGCTTTCTTT. This sequence encodes CASSELGQIKNTEAFF. The chain employs TRBV6-1 and TRBJ1-1; 7 bases are shared with TRBD1. This CDR3 is 16 amino acids long. Germline assignment: CDR1 MNHNS and CDR2 SASEGT. Unmatched junction bases numbered 7, after V lost 2 bases and J lost 1 base.

The V gene is TRBV3-1 (or the pseudogene TRBV3-2), the J gene TRBJ1-2; D remains unclear. The germline V gene encodes CDR1 LGHDT and CDR2 YNNKEL (reference sequence). The CDR3 totals 16 residues. V was clipped by 2 bases and J by 3 bases, with 16 bases between them. CDR3 nucleotide sequence: TGTGCCAGCAGCCAAACCTTCTCAGGAGGCTACTATGGCTACACCTTC. Protein product: CASSQTFSGGYYGYTF.